This T cell receptor (beta chain) was observed in a study of cytomegalovirus exposure and HLA in healthy donors. This clone was seen a few times. Assay used: immunoSEQ multiplex PCR; TCRdb lists only in-frame clones, some missing. The table includes 200,000 to 300,000 clones, 75% to 90% detected once. This CDR3 region has 12 residues. Trimming left V 4 bases short and J 4 bases short, with 5 bases between. CDR1 SGHDN and CDR2 FVKESK come from the germline V gene. The origin of this receptor is a woman in her twenties or thirties in good health and CMV-seropositive. The sequenced sample was PBMCs. The rearrangement links TRBV14 to TRBJ2-1, with no clear D. The DNA of the CDR3 is TGTGCCAGCAGCCTAGTGTACAATGAGCAGTTCTTC. Amino acids: CASSLVYNEQFF.